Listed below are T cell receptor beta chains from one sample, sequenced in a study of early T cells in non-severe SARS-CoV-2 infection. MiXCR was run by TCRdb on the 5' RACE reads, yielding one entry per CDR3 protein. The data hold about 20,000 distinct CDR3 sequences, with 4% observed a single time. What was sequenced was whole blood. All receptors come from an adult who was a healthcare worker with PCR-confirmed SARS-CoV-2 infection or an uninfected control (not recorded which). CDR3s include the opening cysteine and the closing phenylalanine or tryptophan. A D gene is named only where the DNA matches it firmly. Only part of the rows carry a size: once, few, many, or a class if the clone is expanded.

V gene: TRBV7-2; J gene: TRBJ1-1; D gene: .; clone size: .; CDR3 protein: CASSLEQGTEAFF; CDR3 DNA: TGTGCCAGCAGCTTAGAACAGGGCACTGAAGCTTTCTTT
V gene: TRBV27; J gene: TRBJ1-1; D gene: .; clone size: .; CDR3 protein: CASSSWVGRNTEAFF; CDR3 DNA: TGTGCCAGCAGTTCTTGGGTCGGGAGGAACACTGAAGCTTTCTTT
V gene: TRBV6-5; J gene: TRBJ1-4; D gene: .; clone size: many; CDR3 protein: CASSNVRGEKLFF; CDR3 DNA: TGTGCCAGCAGCAACGTACGGGGTGAAAAACTGTTTTTT
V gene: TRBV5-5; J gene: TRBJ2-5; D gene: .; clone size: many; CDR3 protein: CASSSINQETQYF; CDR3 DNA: TGTGCCAGCAGCTCCATAAATCAAGAGACCCAGTACTTC
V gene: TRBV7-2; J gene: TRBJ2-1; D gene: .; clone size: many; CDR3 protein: CASSIRGRTPAPNEQFF; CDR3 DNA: TGTGCCAGCAGCATACGGGGGCGGACCCCAGCCCCCAATGAGCAGTTCTTC
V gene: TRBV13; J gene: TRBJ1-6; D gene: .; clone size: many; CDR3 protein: CASSAGFESPLHF; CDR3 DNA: TGTGCCAGCAGCGCGGGGTTCGAGTCACCCCTCCACTTT
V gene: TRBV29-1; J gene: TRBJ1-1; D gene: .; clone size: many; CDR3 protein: CSVVRPPEAFF; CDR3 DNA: TGCAGCGTTGTCCGGCCTCCTGAAGCTTTCTTT
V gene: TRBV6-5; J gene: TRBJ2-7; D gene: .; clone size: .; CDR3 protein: CANSPRLSSYEQYF; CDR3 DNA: TGTGCCAACAGTCCCCGTTTGAGCTCCTACGAGCAGTACTTC
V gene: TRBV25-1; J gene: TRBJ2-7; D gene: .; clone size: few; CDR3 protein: CASSESLAGLYEQYF; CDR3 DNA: TGTGCCAGCAGTGAATCCCTGGCGGGTCTCTACGAGCAGTACTTC
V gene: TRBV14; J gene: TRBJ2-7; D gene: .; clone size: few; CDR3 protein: CASSQDPSGGKGDEQYF; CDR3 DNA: TGTGCCAGCAGTCAAGATCCGTCAGGTGGAAAGGGGGACGAGCAGTACTTC
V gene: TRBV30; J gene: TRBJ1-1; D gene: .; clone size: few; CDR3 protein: CAWSRRETEAFF; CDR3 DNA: TGTGCCTGGAGTCGTAGAGAGACTGAAGCTTTCTTT
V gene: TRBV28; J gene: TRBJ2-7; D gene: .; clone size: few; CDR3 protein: CASRVPGPSGEQYF; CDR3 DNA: TGTGCCAGCCGGGTGCCGGGTCCATCGGGGGAGCAGTACTTC
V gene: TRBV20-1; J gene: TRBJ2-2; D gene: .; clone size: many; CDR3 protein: CSAGGGRAGELFF; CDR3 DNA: TGCAGTGCTGGCGGCGGGCGGGCCGGGGAGCTGTTTTTT
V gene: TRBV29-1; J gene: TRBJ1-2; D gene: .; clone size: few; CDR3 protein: CSVPSGGQHGYTF; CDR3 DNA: TGCAGCGTCCCCTCTGGCGGACAGCATGGCTACACCTTC
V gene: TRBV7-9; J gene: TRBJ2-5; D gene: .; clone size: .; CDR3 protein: CASSLLGGWRQETQYF; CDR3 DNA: TGTGCCAGCAGCTTACTAGGGGGATGGAGGCAAGAGACCCAGTACTTC
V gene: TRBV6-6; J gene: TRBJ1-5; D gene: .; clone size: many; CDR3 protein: CASSYSRWQPQHF; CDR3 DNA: TGTGCCAGCAGTTACTCACGGTGGCAGCCCCAGCATTTT
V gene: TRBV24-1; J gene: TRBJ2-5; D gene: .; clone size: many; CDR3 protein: CATSAPGLETQYF; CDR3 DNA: TGTGCCACCAGTGCGCCCGGACTAGAGACCCAGTACTTC
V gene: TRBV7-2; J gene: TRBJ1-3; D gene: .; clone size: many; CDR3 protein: CASSLGSVGNTIYF; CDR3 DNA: TGTGCCAGCAGCTTGGGGTCGGTTGGAAACACCATATATTTT
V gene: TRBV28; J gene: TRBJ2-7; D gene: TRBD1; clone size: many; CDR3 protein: CASSLWISSDRSSYEQYF; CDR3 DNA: TGTGCCAGCAGTTTATGGATTAGCTCGGACAGGAGCTCCTACGAGCAGTACTTC
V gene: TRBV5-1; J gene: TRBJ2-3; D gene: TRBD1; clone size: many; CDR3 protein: CASSFRQGRSSTDTQYF; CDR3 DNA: TGCGCCAGCAGCTTTCGACAGGGGCGATCTAGCACAGATACGCAGTATTTT
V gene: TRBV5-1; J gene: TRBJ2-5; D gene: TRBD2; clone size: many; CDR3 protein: CASSSTSGGSQETQYF; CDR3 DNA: TGCGCCAGCAGCTCCACAAGCGGGGGGAGTCAAGAGACCCAGTACTTC
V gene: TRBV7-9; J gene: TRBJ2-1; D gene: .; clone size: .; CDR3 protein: CASSYRDRYNEQFF; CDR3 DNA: TGTGCCAGCAGCTACCGGGACCGCTACAATGAGCAGTTCTTC
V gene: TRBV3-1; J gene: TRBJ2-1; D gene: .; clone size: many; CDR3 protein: CASSQAGTEYYSYNEQFF; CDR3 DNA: TGTGCCAGCAGCCAAGCGGGGACGGAATATTACTCCTACAATGAGCAGTTCTTC
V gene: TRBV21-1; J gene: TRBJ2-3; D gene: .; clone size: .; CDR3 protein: CASSKYAGRRTDTQYF; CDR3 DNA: TGTGCCAGCAGCAAATATGCGGGGCGACGCACAGATACGCAGTATTTT
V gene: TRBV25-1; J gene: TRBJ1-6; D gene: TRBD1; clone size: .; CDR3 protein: CASSDDRVFRTLHF; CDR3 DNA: TGTGCCAGCAGTGACGACAGGGTTTTTCGGACCCTCCACTTT
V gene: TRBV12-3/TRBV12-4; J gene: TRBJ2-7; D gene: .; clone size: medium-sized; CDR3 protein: CASRSVYEQYF; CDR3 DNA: TGTGCCAGCAGGTCGGTCTACGAGCAGTACTTC
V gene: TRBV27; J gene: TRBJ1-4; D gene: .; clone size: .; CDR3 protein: CASSSTVIREKLFF; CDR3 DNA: TGTGCCAGCAGTTCGACGGTCATAAGGGAAAAACTGTTTTTT
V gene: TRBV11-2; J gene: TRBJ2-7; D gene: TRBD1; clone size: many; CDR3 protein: CASSLITGVPEQYF; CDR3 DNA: TGTGCCAGCAGCCTCATCACAGGGGTCCCCGAGCAGTACTTC
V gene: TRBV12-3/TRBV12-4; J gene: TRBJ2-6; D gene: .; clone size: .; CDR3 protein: CASSLLRANVLTF; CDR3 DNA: TGTGCCAGCAGCCTATTAAGGGCCAACGTCCTGACTTTC
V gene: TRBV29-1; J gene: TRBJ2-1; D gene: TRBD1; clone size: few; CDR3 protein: CSGTGGNEQFF; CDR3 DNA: TGCAGCGGTACAGGGGGCAATGAGCAGTTCTTC
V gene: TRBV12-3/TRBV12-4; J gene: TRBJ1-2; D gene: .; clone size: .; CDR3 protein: CASTQAGSSYGYTF; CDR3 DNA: TGTGCCAGCACTCAGGCAGGGAGTAGCTATGGCTACACCTTC